These T cell receptor beta chains were read from a single sample in a study of OX40 agonist ivuxolimab in advanced cancers. Data came from immunoSEQ multiplex PCR; TCRdb stores just in-frame clones and leaves some out. Altogether approximately 14,000 clones are present, 70% to 80% being singletons, with the ten largest covering 16%. The specimen comprised CD4+ or CD8+ T cells sorted from blood, sampled in a trial of the OX40 agonist ivuxolimab. Receptor source: an adult with an advanced solid tumor such as melanoma, head and neck, liver or kidney cancer. Both conserved end residues are trimmed from each CDR3.

>TRBJ2-3|TRBV27
ASSLTPSGGPGTDTQY
>TRBJ1-5|TRBV6-1
ASSFSGSNQPQH
>TRBJ1-2|TRBV14
ASSQVKPGQGNGYT
>TRBJ2-1|TRBV2
ASRDRGAGSYNEQF
>TRBJ2-1|TRBV29-1
SVEWGNEQF
>TRBJ2-5|TRBV21-1
ASQEGGTYQETQY
>TRBJ1-5|TRBV29-1
SVEEGSNQPQH
>TRBJ1-4|TRBV27
ASRGPGGREKLF
>TRBJ2-3|TRBV19
ASRSGGGPEADTQY
>TRBJ2-1|TRBV9
ASTLTGTGDNEQF
>TRBJ2-7|TRBV11-1
ASSLFWTASYEQY
>TRBJ2-5|TRBV30
AWNPIQETQY
>TRBJ1-1|TRBV7-3
ASSSTGGGNTEAF
>TRBJ1-5|TRBV19
ASSFRQALDQPQH
>TRBJ2-5|TRBV4-3
ASSQGQRTAETQY
>TRBJ2-2|TRBV29-1
SVESGTANTGELF
>TRBJ1-4|TRBV7-9
ASSGGEKLF
>TRBJ2-1|TRBV27
ASSLLPGPRQF
>TRBJ1-1|TRBV20-1
SVAGGTEAF
>TRBJ1-2|TRBV25-1
ATGVDYGYT
>TRBJ2-7|TRBV6-6
ASWTGGYEQY
>TRBJ1-1|TRBV5-6
ASSLVTGGNTEAF
>TRBJ2-7|TRBV4-1
ASSQDVTGRGEQY
>TRBJ1-5|TRBV6-5
ASSGPYQPQH
>TRBJ2-7|TRBV4-2
ASSQAAGGQNEQY
>TRBJ1-1|TRBV4-3
ASSQDRGFTEAF
>TRBJ1-2|TRBV2
ASSEETGRNENGYT
>TRBJ2-7|TRBV5-4
ASSWGAGEQY
>TRBJ1-5|TRBV6-6
ASSYSYQGSNQPQH
>TRBJ1-6|TRBV30
AWSVQGGSPLH
>TRBJ2-7|TRBV11-2
ASSLATSYEQY
>TRBJ2-3|TRBV9
ASSPPSTGSTDTQY
>TRBJ2-5|TRBV27
ASSYGGVRSGKETQY
>TRBJ1-5|TRBV11-2
ASSVGGVGGQPQH
>TRBJ2-1|TRBV13
ASSLVAGSYNEQF
>TRBJ2-1|TRBV7-3
ASSRGTGNNEQF
>TRBJ1-2|TRBV7-9
ASSDSSLTGDYGYT
>TRBJ2-1|TRBV9
ASSVEGNNEQF
>TRBJ2-1|TRBV9
ASSVEPAGGPYEQF
>TRBJ2-3|TRBV27
ASSYWRQAPQDTQY
>TRBJ1-3|TRBV28
ASSPTTYTIY
>TRBJ1-1|TRBV7-2
ASSFGTGSAEAF
>TRBJ1-1|TRBV25-1
ASSQNTEAF
>TRBJ1-2|TRBV9
ASSGSGTGSYGYT
>TRBJ1-2|TRBV29-1
SVLTGGGYT
>TRBJ1-4|TRBV7-8
ASSIGGTGNEKLF
>TRBJ2-3|TRBV9
ASSRSGGITDTQY
>TRBJ1-6|TRBV4-1
ASSPGVNSPLH
>TRBJ2-1|TRBV6-5
ASSYPGGNEQF
>TRBJ1-1|TRBV4-1
ASSHLPRGRNTEAF
>TRBJ2-3|TRBV5-6
ASSLTSSTDTQY
>TRBJ2-2|TRBV9
ASSARMQGNTGELF
>TRBJ1-1|TRBV6-5
ASRKGTGSDTEAF
>TRBJ2-2|TRBV6-4
ASSVGLDNTGELF
>TRBJ2-2|TRBV9
ASTHTGELF
>TRBJ1-2|TRBV5-5
ASSQDTLGYGYT
>TRBJ1-2|TRBV11-2
ASSLGGGGYT
>TRBJ1-1|TRBV6-5
ASSYNFNTEAF
>TRBJ2-5|TRBV27
ASSPIGGGETQY